The clone carrying this T cell receptor (beta chain) showed up many times. Its target is unknown. This entry belongs to a study of T-cell reconstitution after alpha-beta-depleted transplantation in children. Findings and caveats of the study: TCRbeta diversity was high at day 60 in some patients (a result of surviving recipient T cells and thymic progenitors).

Unique molecular identifiers were built into the TCRbeta library. TCRdb re-derived calls from the PCR reads in MiXCR, one entry per CDR3 protein. This repertoire shows 240,000 or so distinct CDR3 sequences, around 8% found once; its top ten account for 6.3%. The CDR3 contains 16 residues. Trimming removed 4 bases at V and 2 bases at J, with 17 bases between. The sequence derives from a male patient aged 5 to 17 who had a stem cell transplant for acute lymphoblastic leukemia, so the T cells may come from the graft donor. Sequenced here: PBMCs, mostly from graft donor cells, sampled 180 days after TCRalphabeta/CD19-depleted stem cell transplant. V usage is TRBV12-3 or TRBV12-4 and J usage is TRBJ1-2; D call uncertain. The CDR3: CASSSQQQFLNYGYTF. For the CDR3, the DNA is TGTGCCAGCAGTTCACAACAGCAATTCCTAAACTATGGCTACACCTTC.